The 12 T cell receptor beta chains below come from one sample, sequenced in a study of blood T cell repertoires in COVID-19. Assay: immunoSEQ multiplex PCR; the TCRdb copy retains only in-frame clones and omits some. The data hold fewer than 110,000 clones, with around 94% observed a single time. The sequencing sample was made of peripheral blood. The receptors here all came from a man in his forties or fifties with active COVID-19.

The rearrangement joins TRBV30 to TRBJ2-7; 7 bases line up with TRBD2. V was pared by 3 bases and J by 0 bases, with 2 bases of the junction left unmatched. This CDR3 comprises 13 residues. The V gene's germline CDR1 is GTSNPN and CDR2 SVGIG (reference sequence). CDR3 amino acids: CAWSSGTSYEQYF. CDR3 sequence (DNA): TGTGCCTGGAGCAGCGGGACCTCCTACGAGCAGTACTTC.

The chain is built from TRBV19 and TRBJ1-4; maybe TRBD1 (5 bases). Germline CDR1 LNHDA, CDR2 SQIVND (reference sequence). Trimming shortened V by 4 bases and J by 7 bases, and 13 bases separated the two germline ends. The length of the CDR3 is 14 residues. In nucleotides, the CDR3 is TGTGCCAGTAGTAAAGGGGATTTGAGTGAAAAACTGTTTTTT. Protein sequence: CASSKGDLSEKLFF.

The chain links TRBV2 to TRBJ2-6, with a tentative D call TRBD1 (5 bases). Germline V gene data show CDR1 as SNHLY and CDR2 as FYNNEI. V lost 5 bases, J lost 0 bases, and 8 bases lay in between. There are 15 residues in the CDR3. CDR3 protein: CASSSDSSGANVLTF. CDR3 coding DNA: TGTGCCAGCAGTTCCGACAGCTCTGGGGCCAACGTCCTGACTTTC.

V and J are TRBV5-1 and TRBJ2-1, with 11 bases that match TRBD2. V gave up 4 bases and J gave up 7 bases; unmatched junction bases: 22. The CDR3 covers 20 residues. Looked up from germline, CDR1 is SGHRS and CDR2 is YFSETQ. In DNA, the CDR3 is TGCGCCAGCAGCCACGGAACTAGCGGGAGCCGAGCCGGTCTTACTAATGAGCAGTTCTTC. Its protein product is CASSHGTSGSRAGLTNEQFF.

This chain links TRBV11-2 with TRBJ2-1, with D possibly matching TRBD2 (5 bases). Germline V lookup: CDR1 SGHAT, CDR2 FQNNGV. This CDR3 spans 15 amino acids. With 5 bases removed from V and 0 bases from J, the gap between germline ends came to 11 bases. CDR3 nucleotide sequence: TGTGCCAGCAGCCCTCAGAGCGGCTCCTACAATGAGCAGTTCTTC. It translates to CASSPQSGSYNEQFF. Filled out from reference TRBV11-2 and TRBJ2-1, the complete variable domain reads EAGVAQSPRYKIIEKRQSVAFWCNPISGHATLYWYQQILGQGPKLLIQFQNNGVVDDSQLPKDRFSAERLKGVDSTLKIQPAKLEDSAVYLCASSPQSGSYNEQFFGPGTRLTVL.

CDR3 loop: CASSVTDRSQPQHF. CDR3 in DNA: TGTGCCAGCAGTGTTACGGACAGATCTCAGCCCCAGCATTTT. The genes are TRBV9 and TRBJ1-5, with a possible D match to TRBD1 (6 bases). CDR1 and CDR2 (germline): SGDLS, YYNGEE. The CDR3 is 14 amino acids. The germline V and J ends were trimmed by 5 bases and 6 bases, with 15 bases remaining between them.

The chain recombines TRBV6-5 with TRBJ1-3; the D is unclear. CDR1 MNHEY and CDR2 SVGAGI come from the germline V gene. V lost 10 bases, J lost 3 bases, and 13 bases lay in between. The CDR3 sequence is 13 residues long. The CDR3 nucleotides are TGTGCCACCGGTGTGATGCGTGGAAACACCATATATTTT. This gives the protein CATGVMRGNTIYF.

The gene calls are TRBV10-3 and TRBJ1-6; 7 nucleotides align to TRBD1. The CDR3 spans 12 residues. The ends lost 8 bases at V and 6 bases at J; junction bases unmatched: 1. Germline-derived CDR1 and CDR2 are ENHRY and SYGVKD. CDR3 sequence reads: CAIGDSNSPLHF. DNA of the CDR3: TGTGCCATCGGGGACAGTAATTCACCCCTCCACTTT.

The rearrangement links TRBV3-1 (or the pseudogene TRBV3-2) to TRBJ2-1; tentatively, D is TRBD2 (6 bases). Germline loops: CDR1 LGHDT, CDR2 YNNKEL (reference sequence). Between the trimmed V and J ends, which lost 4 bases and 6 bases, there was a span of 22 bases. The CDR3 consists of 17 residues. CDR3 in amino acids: CASSPWGQRASSNEQFF. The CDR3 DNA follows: TGTGCCAGCAGCCCCTGGGGCCAGCGGGCCTCGTCCAATGAGCAGTTCTTC.

This chain's CDR3 is CASSFKFSSGAPYEQYF. CDR3 coding DNA: TGTGCCAGCAGCTTCAAATTCTCTAGCGGGGCCCCATACGAGCAGTACTTC. The chain is built from TRBV5-4 and TRBJ2-7; 9 nucleotides agree with TRBD2. The CDR3 runs 17 residues. J gave up 4 bases and V 2 bases, and 13 bases lay outside the gene matches. Germline V gives CDR1 SGHNT, CDR2 YYREEE (reference sequence).

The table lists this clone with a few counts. Here the CDR3 reads CASRETGAEKLFF. CDR3 nucleotides: TGTGCCAGCAGAGAGACAGGAGCTGAAAAACTGTTTTTT. This chain joins TRBV6-5 and TRBJ1-4, with D perhaps matching TRBD1 (6 bases). The CDR3 extends over 13 amino acids. Germline CDR1 MNHEY, CDR2 SVGAGI. Trimming stripped 6 bases from V and 7 bases from J, with 12 bases between.

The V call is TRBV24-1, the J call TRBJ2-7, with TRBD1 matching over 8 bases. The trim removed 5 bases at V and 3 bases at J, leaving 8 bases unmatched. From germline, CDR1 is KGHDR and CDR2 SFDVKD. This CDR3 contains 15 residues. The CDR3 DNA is TGTGCCACCAGTGCCGGAGGACAGGGAGGCTACGAGCAGTACTTC. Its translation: CATSAGGQGGYEQYF.